These T cell receptor beta chains were read from a single sample in a study of T-cell reconstitution after alpha-beta-depleted transplantation in children. Each CDR3 protein is one row after TCRdb ran MiXCR on the PCR reads. The sample lists about 580,000 distinct CDR3 sequences; roughly 24% were seen once. The sequencing used PBMCs, mostly from graft donor cells, collected 360 days after TCRalphabeta/CD19-depleted stem cell transplant. The receptors were gathered from a boy less than two years old who had a stem cell transplant for acute myeloid leukemia, so the T cells may come from the graft donor. Both conserved end residues are part of each CDR3. Each record gives: V gene, J gene, D gene, clone size, CDR3 DNA, CDR3 protein. A D gene is named only where the DNA matches it firmly. Part of the rows lack a size; the others show once, few, many or a class for expanded clones.

TRBV10-3,TRBJ2-2,-,-,TGTGCCATCAGTGAGGCAGGCGGCCCCGGGGAGCTGTTTTTT,CAISEAGGPGELFF
TRBV10-2,TRBJ2-2,-,-,TGCGCCAGCAGTGAATTGAGACGGGGACTGGGAAGGGAGCTGTTTTTT,CASSELRRGLGRELFF
TRBV7-9,TRBJ2-1,TRBD2,many,TGTGCCAGCAGCCAGACTAGCGGGGGGCCCAATGAGCAGTTCTTC,CASSQTSGGPNEQFF
TRBV25-1,TRBJ1-1,TRBD1,many,TGTGCCAGCAGTGAATCAGGGACAGTGAACACTGAAGCTTTCTTT,CASSESGTVNTEAFF
TRBV11-2,TRBJ2-5,TRBD1,many,TGTGCCAGCAGCTCGGGACAGGGTGAGACCCAGTACTTC,CASSSGQGETQYF
TRBV29-1,TRBJ2-2,TRBD1,-,TGCAGTACTACGGGACAGTCTAACACCGGGGAGCTGTTTTTT,CSTTGQSNTGELFF
TRBV7-9,TRBJ2-5,TRBD2,-,TGTGCCAGCAGCCCGTCGGGACTAGCGGAGGAGACCCAGTACTTC,CASSPSGLAEETQYF
TRBV14,TRBJ1-1,-,many,TGTGCCAGCAGCCAAGTGAATTCCCCACGGGCTTTCTTT,CASSQVNSPRAFF
TRBV20-1,TRBJ2-7,TRBD2,-,TGCAGTGCTACTTCTATAGCGGGGGGGAGGAACGAGCAGTACTTC,CSATSIAGGRNEQYF
TRBV7-6,TRBJ2-5,-,-,TGTGCCACCCGAGGGCCGGACTCACGAGAGACCCAGTACTTC,CATRGPDSRETQYF
TRBV4-3,TRBJ2-5,TRBD2,many,TGCGCCAGCAGCCTTACAGCGGGGGGGCGTGAGACCCAGTACTTC,CASSLTAGGRETQYF
TRBV4-1,TRBJ2-1,-,-,TGCGCCAGCAGCCAAGATCCCCGGCCCACAGGGTACAATGAGCAGTTCTTC,CASSQDPRPTGYNEQFF
TRBV10-3,TRBJ2-5,-,-,TGTGCCATCAGTGCGGTGGCGGCTCCTGAGACCCAGTACTTC,CAISAVAAPETQYF
TRBV2,TRBJ2-3,-,few,TGTGCCAGCAGTGGGAGGGGGGGCTCACCAGATACGCAGTATTTT,CASSGRGGSPDTQYF
TRBV4-3,TRBJ2-7,TRBD1,many,TGCGCCAGCAGCCAAGATTATCCCCAAGGACAGGGGAGGTACGAGCAGTACTTC,CASSQDYPQGQGRYEQYF
TRBV27,TRBJ1-5,-,-,TGTGCCAGCAAATACTCAGGGTACGTTCAGCCCCAGCATTTT,CASKYSGYVQPQHF
TRBV9,TRBJ2-1,TRBD2,many,TGTGCCAGCAGCGTTAGGACTAGCGGGGCAAGCTCCTACAATGAGCAGTTCTTC,CASSVRTSGASSYNEQFF
TRBV20-1,TRBJ2-3,-,many,TGCAGTGCTAGAGATTTTCTCAGGACAGATACGCAGTATTTT,CSARDFLRTDTQYF
TRBV4-1,TRBJ2-1,-,many,TGCGCCAGCAGCCAAGAATGGGGAGGGGGATACAATGAGCAGTTCTTC,CASSQEWGGGYNEQFF
TRBV9,TRBJ1-2,-,few,TGTGCCAGCAGCGTAGGTCGCTACTCCTATGGCTACACCTTC,CASSVGRYSYGYTF
TRBV9,TRBJ1-5,-,once,TGTGCCAGCAGACCAGGGGAGCGTAATCAGCCCCAGCATTTT,CASRPGERNQPQHF
TRBV5-6,TRBJ2-5,-,once,TGTGCCAGCAGCTTGGGGCGCGGGGAAGGGACCCAGTACTTC,CASSLGRGEGTQYF
TRBV5-1,TRBJ1-1,-,few,TGCGCCAGCAGCTTGGGTCTGGGGAACACTGAAGCTTTCTTT,CASSLGLGNTEAFF
TRBV6-5,TRBJ2-2,-,once,TGTGCCAGCAGTTACTCGATGAGGGCTCCCGGGGAGCTGTTTTTT,CASSYSMRAPGELFF
TRBV7-2,TRBJ2-5,TRBD2,-,TGTGCCAGCAGTAGCGGGGGGGCCTTTCCAGAGACCCAGTACTTC,CASSSGGAFPETQYF
TRBV6-1,TRBJ2-7,TRBD2,few,TGTGCCAGCAGCCGGGGGGGGACGGCCTGGGACGAGCAGTACTTC,CASSRGGTAWDEQYF
TRBV14,TRBJ1-2,-,once,TGTGCCAGCAGCCTAGACTCCTACCGACAGGCGTCCTATGGCTACACCTTC,CASSLDSYRQASYGYTF
TRBV12-3/TRBV12-4,TRBJ2-6,TRBD1,-,TGTGCCAGCGGGGGACAGGGCGCTCCTCTGACTTTC,CASGGQGAPLTF
TRBV7-2,TRBJ2-4,TRBD2,many,TGTGCCAGCAGCTCCACGGGAGGGGCCACCAAAAACATTCAGTACTTC,CASSSTGGATKNIQYF
TRBV12-5,TRBJ2-2,-,few,TGTGCTAGTGGTTCGGAACGGGGAAACACCGGGGAGCTGTTTTTT,CASGSERGNTGELFF
TRBV19,TRBJ2-6,-,many,TGTGCCAGTAGTAAAGTCTCTGGGGCCAACGTCCTGACTTTC,CASSKVSGANVLTF
TRBV20-1,TRBJ2-5,-,many,TGCAGTTACTGGAATTCAGGAAACGGACAAGAGACCCAGTACTTC,CSYWNSGNGQETQYF
TRBV15,TRBJ2-5,-,few,TGTGCCACCAGCAGTTTGACAGGGACTAAGGAGACCCAGTACTTC,CATSSLTGTKETQYF
TRBV11-2,TRBJ2-1,TRBD2,many,TGTGCCAGCAGCTCCTCCACTAGCGGGGACTCCTACAATGAGCAGTTCTTC,CASSSSTSGDSYNEQFF